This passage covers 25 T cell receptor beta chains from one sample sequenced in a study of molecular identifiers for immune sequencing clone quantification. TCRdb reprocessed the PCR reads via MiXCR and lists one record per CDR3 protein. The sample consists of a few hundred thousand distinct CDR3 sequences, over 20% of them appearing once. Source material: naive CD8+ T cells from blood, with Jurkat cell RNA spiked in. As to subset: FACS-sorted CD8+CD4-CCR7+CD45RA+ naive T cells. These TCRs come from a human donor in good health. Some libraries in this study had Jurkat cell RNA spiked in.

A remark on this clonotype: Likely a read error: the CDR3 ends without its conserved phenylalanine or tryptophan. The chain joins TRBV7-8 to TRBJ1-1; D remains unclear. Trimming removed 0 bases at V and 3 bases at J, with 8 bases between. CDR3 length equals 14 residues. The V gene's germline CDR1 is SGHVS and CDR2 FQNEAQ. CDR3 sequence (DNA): TGTGCCAGCAGCTTAGCCGGGCGACACACTGAAGCTTTCATT. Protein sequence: CASSLAGRHTEAFI.

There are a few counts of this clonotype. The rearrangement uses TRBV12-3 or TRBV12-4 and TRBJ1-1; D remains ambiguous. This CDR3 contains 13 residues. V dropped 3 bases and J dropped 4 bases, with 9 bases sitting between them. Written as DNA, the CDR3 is TGTGCCAGCAGTTTTCGGGCACCCACTGAAGCTTTCTTT. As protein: CASSFRAPTEAFF.

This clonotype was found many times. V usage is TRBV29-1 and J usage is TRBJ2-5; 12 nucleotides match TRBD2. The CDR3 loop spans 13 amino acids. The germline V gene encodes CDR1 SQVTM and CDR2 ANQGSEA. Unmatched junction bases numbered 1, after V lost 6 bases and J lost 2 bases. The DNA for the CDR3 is TGCAGCGTCCTAGCGGGGGGGCAAGAGACCCAGTACTTC. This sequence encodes CSVLAGGQETQYF.

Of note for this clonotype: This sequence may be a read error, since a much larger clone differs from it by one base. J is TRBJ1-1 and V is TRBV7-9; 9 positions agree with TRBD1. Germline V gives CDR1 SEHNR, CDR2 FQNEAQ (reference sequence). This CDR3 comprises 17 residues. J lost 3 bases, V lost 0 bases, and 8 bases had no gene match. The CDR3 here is CASSLAPGQGPDTEAFF. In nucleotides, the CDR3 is TGTGCCAGCAGCTTAGCTCCGGGACAGGGACCCGACACTGAAGCTTTCTTT.

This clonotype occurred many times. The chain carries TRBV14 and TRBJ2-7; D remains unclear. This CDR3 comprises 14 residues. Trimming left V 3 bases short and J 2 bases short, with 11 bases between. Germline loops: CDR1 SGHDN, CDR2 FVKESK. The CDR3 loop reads CASSQDAWAYEQYF. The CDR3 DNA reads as TGTGCCAGCAGCCAGGACGCTTGGGCCTACGAGCAGTACTTC.

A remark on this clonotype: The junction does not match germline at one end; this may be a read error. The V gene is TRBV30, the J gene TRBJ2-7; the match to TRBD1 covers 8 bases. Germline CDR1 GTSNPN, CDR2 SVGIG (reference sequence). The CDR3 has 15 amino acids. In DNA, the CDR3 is TGTGCCTGGAGCCCCCGGGACAGGTACTCCCACGAGCAGTACTTC. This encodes CAWSPRDRYSHEQYF.

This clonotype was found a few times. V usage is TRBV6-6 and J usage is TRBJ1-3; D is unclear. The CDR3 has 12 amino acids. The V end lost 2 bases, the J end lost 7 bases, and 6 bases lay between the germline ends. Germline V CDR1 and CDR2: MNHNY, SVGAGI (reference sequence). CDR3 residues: CASSYNENTIYF. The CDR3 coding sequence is TGTGCCAGCAGTTACAATGAGAACACCATATATTTT.

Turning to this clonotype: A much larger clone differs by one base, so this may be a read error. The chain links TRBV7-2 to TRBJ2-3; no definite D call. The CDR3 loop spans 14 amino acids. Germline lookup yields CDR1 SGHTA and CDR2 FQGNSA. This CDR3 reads CVSSEVGGADTQYF. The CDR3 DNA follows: TGTGTCAGCAGCGAGGTTGGCGGTGCAGATACGCAGTATTTT.

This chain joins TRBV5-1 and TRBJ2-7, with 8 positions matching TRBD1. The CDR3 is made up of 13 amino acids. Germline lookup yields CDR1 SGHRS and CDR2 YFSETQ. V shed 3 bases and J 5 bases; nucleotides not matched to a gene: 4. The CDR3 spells CASSSTGVHEQYF. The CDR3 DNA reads TGCGCCAGCAGCTCGACAGGGGTCCACGAGCAGTACTTC. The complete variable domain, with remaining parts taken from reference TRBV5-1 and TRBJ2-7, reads KAGVTQTPRYLIKTRGQQVTLSCSPISGHRSVSWYQQTPGQGLQFLFEYFSETQRNKGNFPGRFSGRQFSNSRSEMNVSTLELGDSALYLCASSSTGVHEQYFGPGTRLTVT.

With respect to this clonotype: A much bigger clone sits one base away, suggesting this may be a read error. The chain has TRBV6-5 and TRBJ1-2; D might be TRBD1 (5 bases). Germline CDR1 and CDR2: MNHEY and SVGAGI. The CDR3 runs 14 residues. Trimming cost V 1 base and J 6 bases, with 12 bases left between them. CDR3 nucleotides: TGTGCCAGCAGTTACTTAGGCCCGACAGATGGCTACACCTTC. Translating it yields CASSYLGPTDGYTF.

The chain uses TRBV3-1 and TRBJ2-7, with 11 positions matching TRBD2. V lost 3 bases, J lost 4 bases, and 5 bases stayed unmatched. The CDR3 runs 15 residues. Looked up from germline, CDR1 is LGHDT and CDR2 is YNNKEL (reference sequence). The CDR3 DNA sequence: TGTGCCAGCAGCCACGTACTAGCGGGAGCTTACGAGCAGTACTTC. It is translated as CASSHVLAGAYEQYF.

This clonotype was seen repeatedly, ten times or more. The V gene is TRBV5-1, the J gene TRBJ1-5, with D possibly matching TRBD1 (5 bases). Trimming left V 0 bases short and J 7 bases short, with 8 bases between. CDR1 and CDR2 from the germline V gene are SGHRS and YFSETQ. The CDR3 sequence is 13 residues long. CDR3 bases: TGCGCCAGCAGCTTGGTGGGGGACCAGCCCCAGCATTTT. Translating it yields CASSLVGDQPQHF.

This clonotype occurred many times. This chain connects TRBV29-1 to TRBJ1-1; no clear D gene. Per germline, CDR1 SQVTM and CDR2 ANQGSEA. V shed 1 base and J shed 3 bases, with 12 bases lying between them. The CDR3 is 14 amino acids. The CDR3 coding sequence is TGCAGCGTTGAAGTGGTAGGGCAGGACACTGAAGCTTTCTTT. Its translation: CSVEVVGQDTEAFF.

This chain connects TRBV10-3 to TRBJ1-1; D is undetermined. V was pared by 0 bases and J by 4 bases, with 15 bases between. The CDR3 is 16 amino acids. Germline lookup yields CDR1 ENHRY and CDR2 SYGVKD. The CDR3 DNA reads TGTGCCATCAGTGAGTCGGGAGCGACCTATGTCACTGAAGCTTTCTTT. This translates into CAISESGATYVTEAFF.

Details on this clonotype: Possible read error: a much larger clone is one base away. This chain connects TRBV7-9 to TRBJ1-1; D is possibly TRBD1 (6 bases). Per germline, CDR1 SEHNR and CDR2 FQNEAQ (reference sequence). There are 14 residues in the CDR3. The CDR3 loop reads CASSPQGMNTEALF. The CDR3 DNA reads TGTGCCAGCAGCCCCCAGGGGATGAACACTGAAGCTCTCTTT.

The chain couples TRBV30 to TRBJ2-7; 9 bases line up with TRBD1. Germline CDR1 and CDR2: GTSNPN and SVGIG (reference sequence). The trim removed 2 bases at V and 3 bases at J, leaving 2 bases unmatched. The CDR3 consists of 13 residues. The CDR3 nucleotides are TGTGCCTGGAGTAAGACAGGGGGCTACGAGCAGTACTTC. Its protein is CAWSKTGGYEQYF.

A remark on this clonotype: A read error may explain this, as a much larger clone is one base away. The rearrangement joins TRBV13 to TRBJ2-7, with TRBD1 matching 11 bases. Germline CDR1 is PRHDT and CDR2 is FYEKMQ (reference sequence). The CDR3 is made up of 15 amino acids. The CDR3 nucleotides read TGTGCCAGCAGCCCGGGACAGGGGGACTCCTACGAGCAGTGCTTC. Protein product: CASSPGQGDSYEQCF.

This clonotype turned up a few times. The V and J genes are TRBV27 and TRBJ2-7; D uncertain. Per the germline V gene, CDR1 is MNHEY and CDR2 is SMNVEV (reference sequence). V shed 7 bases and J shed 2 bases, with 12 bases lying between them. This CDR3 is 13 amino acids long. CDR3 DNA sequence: TGTGCCAGCATGGTGGCGGTGACCTACGAGCAGTACTTC. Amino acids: CASMVAVTYEQYF.

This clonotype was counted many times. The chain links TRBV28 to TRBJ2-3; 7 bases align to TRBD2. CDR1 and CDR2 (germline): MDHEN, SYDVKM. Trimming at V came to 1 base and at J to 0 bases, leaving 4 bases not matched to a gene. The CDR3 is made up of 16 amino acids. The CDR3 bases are TGTGCCAGCAGTTTATTCGCTAGCGGAAGCACAGATACGCAGTATTTT. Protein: CASSLFASGSTDTQYF.

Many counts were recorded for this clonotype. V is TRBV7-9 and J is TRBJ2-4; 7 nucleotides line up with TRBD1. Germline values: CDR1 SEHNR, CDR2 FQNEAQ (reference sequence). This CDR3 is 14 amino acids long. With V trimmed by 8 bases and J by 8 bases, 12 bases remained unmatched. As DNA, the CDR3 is TGTGCCAGCCGAGATACAGGGGATGTGGACATTCAGTACTTC. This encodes CASRDTGDVDIQYF.

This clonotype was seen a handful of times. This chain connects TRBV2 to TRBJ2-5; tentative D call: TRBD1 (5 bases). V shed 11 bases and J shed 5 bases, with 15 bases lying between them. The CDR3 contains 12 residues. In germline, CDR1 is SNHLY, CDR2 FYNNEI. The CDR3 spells CALKDRVETQYF. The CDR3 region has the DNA TGTGCCTTAAAAGACAGAGTTGAGACCCAGTACTTC.

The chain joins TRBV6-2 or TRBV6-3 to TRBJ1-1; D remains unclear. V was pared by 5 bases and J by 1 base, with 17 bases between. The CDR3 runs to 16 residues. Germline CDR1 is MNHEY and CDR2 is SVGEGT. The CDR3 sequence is CASSTEGWGENTEAFF. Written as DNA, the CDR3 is TGTGCCAGCAGTACGGAAGGATGGGGTGAGAACACTGAAGCTTTCTTT.

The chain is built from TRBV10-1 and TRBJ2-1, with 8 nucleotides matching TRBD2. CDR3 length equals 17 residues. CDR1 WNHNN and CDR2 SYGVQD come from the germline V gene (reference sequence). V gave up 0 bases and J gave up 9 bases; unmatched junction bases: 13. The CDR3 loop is CASSESAHGLASFEQFF. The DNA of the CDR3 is TGCGCCAGCAGTGAGTCCGCCCATGGACTAGCTAGTTTTGAGCAGTTCTTC.

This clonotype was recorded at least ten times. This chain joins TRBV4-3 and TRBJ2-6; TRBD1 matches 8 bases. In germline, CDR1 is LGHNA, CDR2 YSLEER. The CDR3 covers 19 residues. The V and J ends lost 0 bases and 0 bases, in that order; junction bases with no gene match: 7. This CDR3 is CASSQDPGQEISGANVLTF. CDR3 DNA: TGCGCCAGCAGCCAAGACCCGGGACAGGAGATCTCTGGGGCCAACGTCCTGACTTTC.

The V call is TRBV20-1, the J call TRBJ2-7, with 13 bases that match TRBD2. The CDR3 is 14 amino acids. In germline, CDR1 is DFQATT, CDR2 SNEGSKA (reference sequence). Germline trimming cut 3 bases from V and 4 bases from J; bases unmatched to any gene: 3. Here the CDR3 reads CSARTSGGWYEQYF. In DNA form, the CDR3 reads TGCAGTGCTAGGACTAGCGGGGGGTGGTACGAGCAGTACTTC.